This T cell receptor (beta chain) was recovered during a study of blood T cells in healthy people across ages (dated by TCRdb to the mid-2010s). Describing the broader study: In model experiments, roughly one uniquely barcoded TCR beta cDNA molecule per two T cells was captured by template switching. Using deep sequencing normalized with unique cDNA molecular identifiers, the study measured how TCR beta repertoire diversity changes with age. The donors were split into four age groups: young (average about 16 years), middle-aged (roughly 42), aged (over 55) and long-lived (about 82). Donors of different ages were randomly distributed across sequencing lanes to avoid experimental bias. Using the same blood draw, the study looked at two additional independent replicas of 1 million unique cDNA reads for two donors, one aged 18 to 29 and the other aged 80 or older.

The library was produced with 5' RACE. TCRdb names Illumina HiSeq 2500 as the instrument used. A second PCR of roughly 6 to 12 cycles was performed with a sample-barcoded 5' primer and a J-beta primer mix. A unique molecular identifier was introduced onto each TCR beta cDNA molecule by a template-switch 5' adaptor carrying 12 random nucleotides. Each sample yielded at least 2.5 million CDR3-containing paired-end reads. All of the RNA was converted into first-strand cDNA using the Mint cDNA synthesis kit, with a TRBC-specific oligonucleotide serving as the primer. Following uracil-DNA glycosylase treatment, all cDNA underwent a first 18-cycle PCR with the universal primers M1SS and BC2_uni_R. Concerning the study's data processing: For normalization, 1 million high-quality reads, each with a distinct molecular identifier, were randomly selected from each sample. Reads with shared molecular identifiers were discarded instead of being binned into consensus sequences. MiTCR, run with a Q25 quality threshold and the strictest error-elimination algorithm, handled CDR3 identification, clonotype clustering and error correction. Lower-bound total TCR beta diversity was estimated with a nonparametric unseen species model using Euler transformation. TCRdb ran its own pipeline on the public reads, namely fastp trimming at Q25 and MiXCR clone calling, and kept in-frame beta chains. Duplicate CDR3 protein sequences are folded into a single record with the most common DNA and genes. V and J calls and clone size were set by TCRdb, not the authors. This sample lists about 1.6 million distinct CDR3 sequences; roughly a third were detected once. The top ten hold 10% to 12% of the sample.

From cysteine to phenylalanine, the CDR3 is 15 amino acids long. Left in the record is the CDR3 DNA by itself, 45 bases read in frame from the first base. Based on the germline V gene, the CDR1 and CDR2 sequences are MDHEN and SYDVKM. Compared with germline, V lacks 6 bases and J lacks 0 bases; bases without a gene match: 5. For this clonotype: Its antigen remains unidentified. Nothing much larger sits one base from this clone, and base qualities are not available.

Results and caveats for the whole study, not just this receptor: Because the CMV infection status of the donors was unknown, age-related changes in expanded clonotypes may potentially have been confounded. Estimates of total diversity based on one million sequenced T cells were considered lower bounds and underestimates. A strong correlation was found between observed TCR beta diversity and the percentage of naive T cells measured by flow cytometry. Conclusive comparison of naive and antigen-experienced compartments was prevented by the profiling of bulk unsorted PBMCs. As age increased, observed TCR beta diversity per million T cells dropped in a roughly linear way, and a significant reduction was already evident by age about 36. Compared with the aged group, the long-lived group had more naive CD4+ T cells, fewer expanded clones and increased TCR diversity, suggesting age selection.

Donors were roughly 40 systemically healthy Caucasian individuals from Russia aged roughly 6 to 100 years. Each donor gave ten milliliters of peripheral blood, collected into EDTA-treated Vacutainer tubes. PBMCs were isolated by Ficoll-Paque density-gradient centrifugation, with at least 6 million obtained per sample. Total RNA was extracted from PBMCs with Trizol reagent, with at least 6 micrograms obtained per sample. For every donor, an aliquot of PBMCs went through flow cytometry to measure the percentages of naive CD45RAhigh/CD27high T cells. The sequenced sample consisted of blood. The source is a woman younger than 45 in good health. This chain joins TRBV28 to TRBJ2-4; 7 central bases correspond to TRBD1. CDR3 loop: CASSPTGLAKNIQYF. The sequence in DNA is TGTGCCAGCAGCCCGACAGGGCTAGCCAAAAACATTCAGTACTTC.